This T cell receptor beta chain was sequenced in a study of blood T cells in healthy people across ages. This clonotype was detected a few times. There are 16 residues in the CDR3. Germline CDR1 LGHDT, CDR2 YNNKEL (reference sequence). It was with a sample-barcoded 5' primer and a J-beta primer mix that a second PCR of roughly 6 to 12 cycles was run. TCRdb reanalysed the 5' RACE reads using MiXCR and keeps one entry per CDR3 protein. Of about 760,000 distinct CDR3 sequences in the sample, 20% to 25% were seen once. These records were also assigned to another study, of T cells of mothers and their children. This second study says: The study recruited three healthy Caucasian mothers and their six children as donors.

Sequencing used blood. The chain couples TRBV3-1 to TRBJ2-5, with 10 bases fitting TRBD2. The DNA end is more similar to TRBJ2-1, so the J call may be wrong. This sequence was found in a boy younger than 18 in good health. The CDR3: CASSQVPAGGHNEQFF. The CDR3 DNA reads TGTGCCAGCAGCCAAGTCCCAGCGGGGGGGCACAATGAGCAGTTCTTC.